This TCR beta chain emerged from a study of T and B cells in COVID-19 patients. Study summary: Active-infection patients were older, median 67 years, than recovered patients, median around 30 years.

The junction had 1 base not matched to a gene; V was cut back by 0 bases and J by 5 bases. The germline V gene has CDR1 SGHRS and CDR2 YFSETQ. The CDR3 is 15 residues long. This clonotype came up a few times. Blood genomic DNA input for TRB amplification was roughly 250-500 ng. TRB rearrangements were amplified by multiplex PCR with BIOMED2 TRB-A/B primers. Each CDR3 protein is one row after TCRdb ran MiXCR on the multiplex PCR reads. The table shows around 11,000 distinct CDR3 sequences, with 30% to 35% occurring only once. The TCR originated in a human donor with active COVID-19. The chain uses TRBV5-1 and TRBJ2-1; 11 positions agree with TRBD2. Sequencing was performed on blood. In nucleotides, the CDR3 is TGCGCCAGCAGCTTGGTAGCGGGGGGGCACAATGAGCAGTTCTTC. Protein product: CASSLVAGGHNEQFF.